The rows below give T cell receptor beta chains drawn from one sample of a study of technical replicates of blood from several donors. Sequencing was performed with immunoSEQ multiplex PCR; in TCRdb, only in-frame clones are kept and a portion is missing. This sample yields tens of thousands of clones, of which more than 90% are seen a single time; 0.3% to 0.4% belongs to the top ten. The sequenced sample consisted of T cells isolated from PBMCs. Every receptor here comes from a human donor in good health. Both conserved end residues are part of each CDR3. D genes are given only for firm matches. Clone size is stated in some rows and not others, as once, few, many or a class when expanded.

abundance: .
j_gene: TRBJ2-2
v_gene: TRBV2
d_gene: TRBD2
CDR3nt: TGTGCCAGCAGTGGGGGACTAGCGGCCACCGGGGAGCTGTTTTTT
CDR3aa: CASSGGLAATGELFF

abundance: .
j_gene: TRBJ2-2
v_gene: TRBV2
d_gene: .
CDR3nt: TGTGCCAGGGACAGAAAGAACACCGGGGAGCTGTTTTTT
CDR3aa: CARDRKNTGELFF

abundance: .
j_gene: TRBJ1-1
v_gene: TRBV5-6
d_gene: .
CDR3nt: TGTGCCAGCAGCGTCTCCTTGCGGAGTGAAGCTTTCTTT
CDR3aa: CASSVSLRSEAFF

abundance: .
j_gene: TRBJ2-7
v_gene: TRBV7-2
d_gene: TRBD1
CDR3nt: TGTGCCAGCAGCCTACAGGGGGCCTACGAGCAGTACTTC
CDR3aa: CASSLQGAYEQYF

abundance: .
j_gene: TRBJ1-1
v_gene: TRBV11-2
d_gene: .
CDR3nt: TGTGCCAGCAGCTTAAACAGCCATACTGAAGCTTTCTTT
CDR3aa: CASSLNSHTEAFF

abundance: .
j_gene: TRBJ2-3
v_gene: TRBV10-1
d_gene: TRBD1
CDR3nt: TGCGCCAGCAGTGAAGGGACAGGGTCTAGCACAGATACGCAGTATTTT
CDR3aa: CASSEGTGSSTDTQYF

abundance: .
j_gene: TRBJ2-7
v_gene: TRBV19
d_gene: .
CDR3nt: TGTGCCAGTAGTGGGGCGGCGAATACCCAATACGAGCAGTACTTC
CDR3aa: CASSGAANTQYEQYF

abundance: .
j_gene: TRBJ2-3
v_gene: TRBV7-8
d_gene: TRBD2
CDR3nt: TGTGCCAGCAGCGCGGGGGGGAGCACAGATACGCAGTATTTT
CDR3aa: CASSAGGSTDTQYF

abundance: .
j_gene: TRBJ2-1
v_gene: TRBV18
d_gene: TRBD2
CDR3nt: TGTGCCAGCTCATCCTTAGCGGGAGGGTCCTACAATGAGCAGTTCTTC
CDR3aa: CASSSLAGGSYNEQFF

abundance: .
j_gene: TRBJ2-3
v_gene: TRBV5-1
d_gene: .
CDR3nt: TGCGCCAGCAGCTTCGCCGAGGGAGATACGCAGTATTTT
CDR3aa: CASSFAEGDTQYF

abundance: .
j_gene: TRBJ2-2
v_gene: TRBV5-1
d_gene: TRBD2
CDR3nt: TGCGCCAGCAGCGGGCAACGAGTAGCGGGAGAGACCGGGGAGCTGTTTTTT
CDR3aa: CASSGQRVAGETGELFF

abundance: .
j_gene: TRBJ1-2
v_gene: TRBV29-1
d_gene: TRBD1
CDR3nt: TGCAGCGTTGGGGACAGGGAGAGAGATGGCTACACCTTC
CDR3aa: CSVGDRERDGYTF

abundance: .
j_gene: TRBJ2-7
v_gene: TRBV7-2
d_gene: .
CDR3nt: TGTGCCAGCAGATCCCAGGGATTGAGCGAGCAGTACTTC
CDR3aa: CASRSQGLSEQYF

abundance: .
j_gene: TRBJ2-1
v_gene: TRBV11-1
d_gene: TRBD2
CDR3nt: TGTGCCAGCAGCCTAGCGGGAGTAAACGAGCAGTTCTTC
CDR3aa: CASSLAGVNEQFF

abundance: .
j_gene: TRBJ2-2
v_gene: TRBV2
d_gene: .
CDR3nt: TGTGCCAGCAGTGTGGGCAGAGCGGTCGGGGAGCTGTTTTTT
CDR3aa: CASSVGRAVGELFF

abundance: .
j_gene: TRBJ1-1
v_gene: TRBV19
d_gene: .
CDR3nt: TGTGCCAGTAGTATTCGAGCTGAAGCTTTCTTT
CDR3aa: CASSIRAEAFF

abundance: .
j_gene: TRBJ2-3
v_gene: TRBV5-1
d_gene: TRBD2
CDR3nt: TGCGCCAGCAGCCTTCAGCGGGACCTGGTGTTTGGAGATACGCAGTATTTT
CDR3aa: CASSLQRDLVFGDTQYF

abundance: once
j_gene: TRBJ2-7
v_gene: TRBV9
d_gene: .
CDR3nt: TGTGCCAGCAGCCCAGGGAACGGCTACGAGCAGTACTTC
CDR3aa: CASSPGNGYEQYF

abundance: .
j_gene: TRBJ1-5
v_gene: TRBV7-2
d_gene: .
CDR3nt: TGTGCCAGCAGCTCTAACCTCTATAGCAATCAGCCCCAGCATTTT
CDR3aa: CASSSNLYSNQPQHF

abundance: .
j_gene: TRBJ2-1
v_gene: TRBV15
d_gene: .
CDR3nt: TGTGCCACCAGCAGAAGAACAGGAAACAATGAGCAGTTCTTC
CDR3aa: CATSRRTGNNEQFF

abundance: .
j_gene: TRBJ2-3
v_gene: TRBV6-1
d_gene: .
CDR3nt: TGTGCCAGCAGTGAGAGGGGGATATCGGATACGCAGTATTTT
CDR3aa: CASSERGISDTQYF

abundance: .
j_gene: TRBJ2-7
v_gene: TRBV9
d_gene: .
CDR3nt: TGTGCCAGCAGCTTGGGGGGTCGGTACGAGCAGTACTTC
CDR3aa: CASSLGGRYEQYF

abundance: .
j_gene: TRBJ1-2
v_gene: TRBV21-1
d_gene: .
CDR3nt: TGTGCCAGCAGCTCTCAGGACAGGGAAGAAAATGGCTACACCTTC
CDR3aa: CASSSQDREENGYTF

abundance: .
j_gene: TRBJ2-3
v_gene: TRBV5-5
d_gene: TRBD2
CDR3nt: TGTGCCAGCAGCCAGACTAGCGGGATACCGGATACGCAGTATTTT
CDR3aa: CASSQTSGIPDTQYF

abundance: .
j_gene: TRBJ2-1
v_gene: TRBV11-3
d_gene: TRBD2
CDR3nt: TGTGCCAGCAGCATAGGGACTAGCGGGAAGAATGAGCAGTTCTTC
CDR3aa: CASSIGTSGKNEQFF

abundance: .
j_gene: TRBJ2-3
v_gene: TRBV7-2
d_gene: .
CDR3nt: TGTGCCAGCAGCTCCTCCCAAGAAAGCGCAATCACAGATACGCAGTATTTT
CDR3aa: CASSSSQESAITDTQYF